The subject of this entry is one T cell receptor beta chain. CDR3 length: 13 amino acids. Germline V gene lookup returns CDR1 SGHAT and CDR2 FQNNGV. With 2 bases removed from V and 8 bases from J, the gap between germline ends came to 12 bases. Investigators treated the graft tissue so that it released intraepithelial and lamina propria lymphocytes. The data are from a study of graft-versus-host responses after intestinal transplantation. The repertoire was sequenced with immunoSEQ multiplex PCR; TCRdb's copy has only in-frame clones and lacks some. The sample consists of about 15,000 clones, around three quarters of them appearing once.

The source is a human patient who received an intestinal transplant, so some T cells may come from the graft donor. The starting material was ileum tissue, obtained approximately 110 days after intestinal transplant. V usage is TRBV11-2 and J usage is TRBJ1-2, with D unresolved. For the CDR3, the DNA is TGTGCCAGCAGCTTACGTCCACGAGGGGGCTACACCTTC. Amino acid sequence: CASSLRPRGGYTF.